This is a list of T cell receptor beta chains from one sample in a study of T cells in Graves' hyperthyroidism and ophthalmopathy. Via MiXCR, TCRdb re-called the multiplex PCR reads, giving one row per CDR3 protein. The repertoire holds approximately 300,000 distinct CDR3 sequences, with around 15% as singletons. The sample taken for sequencing was blood. The origin of the receptors is a woman aged 60-70 years with Graves' ophthalmopathy. CDR3s include the opening cysteine and the closing phenylalanine or tryptophan. A D gene is named only where the DNA matches it firmly. Size is stated for part of the rows, as once, few or many counts, or as a class when the clone is expanded.

.	TRBV9	.	TRBJ2-7	CASSPDGPSYEQYF	TGTGCCAGCAGCCCGGACGGTCCGTCCTACGAGCAGTACTTC
many	TRBV20-1	TRBD2	TRBJ2-3	CSARAPSGVTDTQYF	TGCAGTGCTAGAGCGCCTAGCGGCGTGACAGATACGCAGTATTTT
many	TRBV30	TRBD1	TRBJ1-4	CAWSRGPNEKLFF	TGTGCCTGGAGTAGGGGGCCTAATGAAAAACTGTTTTTT
many	TRBV7-9	TRBD1	TRBJ2-2	CASSSRQGNTGELFF	TGTGCCAGCAGCTCCCGACAGGGGAACACCGGGGAGCTGTTTTTT
few	TRBV29-1	.	TRBJ2-2	CSVETLRGSGELFF	TGCAGCGTTGAAACTTTAAGGGGCTCCGGGGAGCTGTTTTTT
many	TRBV6-1	TRBD1	TRBJ1-1	CASSLGQGRAFF	TGTGCCAGCAGTTTGGGACAGGGTCGAGCTTTCTTT
few	TRBV5-5	.	TRBJ2-1	CASKKGDNNEQFF	TGCGCCTCAAAAAAGGGGGACAACAATGAGCAGTTCTTC
.	TRBV18	TRBD1	TRBJ1-4	CASSPLQGAGQDEKLFF	TGTGCCAGCTCACCGCTACAGGGGGCGGGTCAGGATGAAAAACTGTTTTTT
many	TRBV15	.	TRBJ1-1	CATSRDKGFNTEAFF	TGTGCCACCAGCAGAGATAAGGGGTTCAACACTGAAGCTTTCTTT
many	TRBV7-2	.	TRBJ1-2	CASSPTGLSQPGYTF	TGTGCCAGCAGCCCAACTGGGCTGTCACAGCCGGGCTACACCTTC
many	TRBV6-2/TRBV6-3	TRBD1	TRBJ2-1	CASSPALGQGGNEQFF	TGTGCCAGCAGCCCGGCTCTGGGACAGGGTGGGAATGAGCAGTTCTTC
.	TRBV4-2	.	TRBJ2-5	CASSQGGDLRGQETQYF	TGTGCCAGCAGCCAAGGGGGGGATCTCAGGGGCCAAGAGACCCAGTACTTC
many	TRBV6-1	.	TRBJ2-2	CASRDSNTGELFF	TGTGCCAGCAGGGACAGCAACACCGGGGAGCTGTTTTTT
few	TRBV6-2/TRBV6-3	.	TRBJ2-1	CASSYEESSYNEQFF	TGTGCCAGCAGTTACGAAGAGAGCTCCTACAATGAGCAGTTCTTC
few	TRBV5-1	TRBD1	TRBJ1-4	CASSGQGTTNEKLFF	TGCGCCAGCTCGGGACAGGGGACAACTAATGAAAAACTGTTTTTT
.	TRBV6-1	TRBD1	TRBJ2-5	CASRPGGSIGTQYF	TGTGCCAGCAGGCCAGGGGGTAGTATAGGGACCCAGTACTTC
.	TRBV10-3	.	TRBJ1-2	CAIGQLSYGYTF	TGTGCCATCGGACAGCTCAGCTATGGCTACACCTTC
many	TRBV2	TRBD1	TRBJ1-1	CASSGERDRDLNTEAFF	TGTGCCAGCAGTGGGGAGCGGGACAGGGATTTGAACACTGAAGCTTTCTTT
many	TRBV7-2	TRBD1	TRBJ2-5	CASSPHRGLSETQYF	TGTGCCAGCAGCCCACACAGGGGGCTCTCTGAGACCCAGTACTTC
.	TRBV11-2	.	TRBJ1-3	CASSLDPAGLDTIYF	TGTGCCAGCAGCTTAGATCCCGCAGGGCTAGACACCATATATTTT
.	TRBV25-1	.	TRBJ1-2	CASSLSANYGYTF	TGTGCCAGCTCGCTGTCAGCTAACTATGGCTACACCTTC
.	TRBV7-2	TRBD2	TRBJ2-1	CASSLSGSIPHNEQFF	TGTGCCAGCAGCTTGAGCGGGAGTATCCCCCACAATGAGCAGTTCTTC
.	TRBV24-1	.	TRBJ1-5	CATSPGTNQPQHF	TGTGCCACCTCCCCAGGCACTAATCAGCCCCAGCATTTT
many	TRBV30	TRBD1	TRBJ2-7	CAWGRQGAVYEQYF	TGTGCCTGGGGGCGACAGGGGGCAGTATACGAGCAGTACTTC
few	TRBV11-2	.	TRBJ2-7	CASSPFSSADPYF	TGTGCCAGCAGCCCCTTTAGTTCGGCCGATCCGTACTTC
many	TRBV5-1	.	TRBJ2-7	CASSQGPGGEQYF	TGCGCCAGCAGCCAGGGTCCTGGCGGGGAGCAGTACTTC
many	TRBV7-2	.	TRBJ1-6	CASSLVLAEDNSPLHF	TGTGCCAGCAGCTTAGTTCTGGCAGAGGATAATTCACCCCTCCACTTT
many	TRBV7-3	.	TRBJ2-5	CASSLTGLRTETQYF	TGTGCCAGCAGCTTAACTGGACTAAGAACGGAGACCCAGTACTTC
many	TRBV5-1	.	TRBJ1-6	CASSLVWTDDLDSPLHF	TGCGCCAGCAGCTTGGTTTGGACAGATGATCTGGATTCACCCCTCCACTTT
few	TRBV5-8	TRBD1	TRBJ2-6	CAGQGPYSGANVLTF	TGTGCCGGACAGGGGCCTTACTCTGGGGCCAACGTCCTGACTTTC
.	TRBV30	.	TRBJ1-4	CAWSPIGGANEKLLF	TGTGCCTGGAGCCCCATTGGGGGGGCGAATGAAAAACTGCTTTTT
many	TRBV27	TRBD1	TRBJ2-7	CASRGDRDSYEQYF	TGTGCCAGCAGGGGGGACAGGGACTCCTACGAGCAGTACTTC
many	TRBV18	.	TRBJ1-1	CASSPRQMNTEAFF	TGTGCCAGCTCACCAAGACAGATGAACACTGAAGCTTTCTTT
few	TRBV3-1	.	TRBJ1-2	CASSQDSTYGYTF	TGTGCCAGCAGCCAAGATTCCACATATGGCTACACCTTC
many	TRBV2	.	TRBJ2-3	CASMRGTDTQYF	TGTGCCAGCATGAGGGGTACAGATACGCAGTATTTT
many	TRBV12-3/TRBV12-4	.	TRBJ1-5	CASSPLLPGHPHQPQHF	TGTGCCAGCAGTCCCCTCCTCCCGGGACATCCTCATCAGCCCCAGCATTTT
.	TRBV19	TRBD2	TRBJ2-3	CATASSGGTDTQYF	TGTGCCACCGCATCTAGCGGGGGAACAGATACGCAGTATTTT
few	TRBV12-3/TRBV12-4	.	TRBJ1-5	CASSRRMLNQPQHF	TGTGCCAGCAGTCGACGGATGTTAAATCAGCCCCAGCATTTT
many	TRBV7-2	TRBD1	TRBJ1-2	CASSLSPGGYGYTF	TGTGCCAGCAGCTTATCCCCAGGGGGCTATGGCTACACCTTC
few	TRBV11-2	.	TRBJ1-6	CASSLVAGNSPLHF	TGTGCCAGCAGCTTAGTGGCGGGGAATTCACCCCTCCACTTT